The clone carrying this T cell receptor beta chain occurred many times. The target antigen is unknown. The sample originates from a study of T cells in Graves' hyperthyroidism and ophthalmopathy. Overall study findings and caveats: The model anticipated ophthalmopathy a median around 6 months pre-onset.

Fresh peripheral blood, approximately 9.7 ml, was the source of the PBMCs. The investigators amplified TCR beta CDR3 regions from RNA transcripts. Primed by the HTBI set, a first-round RT-PCR was run on the TCR CDR3. In TCRdb, the multiplex PCR reads were re-called with MiXCR into one record per CDR3 protein. The sample includes 360,000 or so distinct CDR3 sequences, approximately 19% seen only once; the top ten take 3% to 4.5%. Losses at the gene ends were 6 bases for V and 6 bases for J; bases not matched to a gene: 10. Germline loops: CDR1 MNHNS, CDR2 SASEGT. The CDR3 is made up of 14 amino acids. This receptor was obtained from a woman between 18 and 29 years old with Graves' hyperthyroidism. V and J are TRBV6-1 and TRBJ1-1; 7 nucleotides align to TRBD1. Sequenced input: blood. The CDR3 DNA reads TGTGCCAGCAGGCCGGACAGGTCTTATTCTGAAGCTTTCTTT. It yields the protein CASRPDRSYSEAFF.